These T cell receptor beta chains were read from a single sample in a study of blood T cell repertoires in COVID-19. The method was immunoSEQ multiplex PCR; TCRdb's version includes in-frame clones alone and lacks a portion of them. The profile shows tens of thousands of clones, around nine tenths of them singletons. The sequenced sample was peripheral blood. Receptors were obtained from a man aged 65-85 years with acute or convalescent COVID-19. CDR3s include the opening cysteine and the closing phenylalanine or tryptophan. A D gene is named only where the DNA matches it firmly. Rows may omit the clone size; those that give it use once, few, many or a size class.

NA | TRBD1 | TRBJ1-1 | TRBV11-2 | TGTGCCAGCAGCTTTAGGGGGCTCGTAACTGAAGCTTTCTTT | CASSFRGLVTEAFF
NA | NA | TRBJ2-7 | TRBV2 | TGTGCCAGCAATATACAGTTCTACGAGCAGTACTTC | CASNIQFYEQYF
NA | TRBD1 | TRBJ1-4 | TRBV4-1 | TGCGCCAGCAGCTATGGACAGGGGGCCGGGGGGGAAAAACTGTTTTTT | CASSYGQGAGGEKLFF
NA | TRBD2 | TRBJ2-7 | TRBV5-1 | TGCGCCAGCAGCCCTCATCAGACTAGCGGGAGGGTATTTAGGTACGAGCAGTACTTC | CASSPHQTSGRVFRYEQYF
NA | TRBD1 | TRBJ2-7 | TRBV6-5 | TGTGCCAGCAGTTACCTCAGACAGGGGAACGAGCAGTACTTC | CASSYLRQGNEQYF
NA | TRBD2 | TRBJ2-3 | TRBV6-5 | TGTGCCAGCAGTTCGCCGGCGGGAGAGGGAGATACGCAGTATTTT | CASSSPAGEGDTQYF
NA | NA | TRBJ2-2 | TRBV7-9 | TGTGCCAGCAGCCGTGACACCACCGGGGAGCTGTTTTTT | CASSRDTTGELFF
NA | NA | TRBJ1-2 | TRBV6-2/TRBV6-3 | TGTGCCAGCAGCGATCGGACAGACTATGGCTACACCTTC | CASSDRTDYGYTF
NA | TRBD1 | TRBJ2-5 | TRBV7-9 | TGTGCCAGCAGTCCAGGACAGGGAGCGTTGGAGACCCAGTACTTC | CASSPGQGALETQYF
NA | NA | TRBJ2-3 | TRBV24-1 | TGTGCCACCAATGTATCAAACAGAATCACAGATACGCAGTATTTT | CATNVSNRITDTQYF
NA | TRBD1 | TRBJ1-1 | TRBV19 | TGTGCCAGTAGGGGACAGGGCTACACTGAAGCTTTCTTT | CASRGQGYTEAFF
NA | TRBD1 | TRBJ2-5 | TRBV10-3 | TGTGCCATCAGTGAGGTGGGACAGGGTCAAGAGACCCAGTACTTC | CAISEVGQGQETQYF
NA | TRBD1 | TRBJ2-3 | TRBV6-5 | TGTGCCGACAGGGCCCTTAGCACAGATACGCAGTATTTT | CADRALSTDTQYF
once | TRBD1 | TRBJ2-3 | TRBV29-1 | TGCAGCGTTCCGGGACAGGGGGCTTTAGATACGCAGTATTTT | CSVPGQGALDTQYF
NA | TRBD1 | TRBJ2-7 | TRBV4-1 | TGCGCCAGCAGCCGACTGGGACAGGGGGCCGAGCAGTACTTC | CASSRLGQGAEQYF
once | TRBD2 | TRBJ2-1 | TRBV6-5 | TGTGCCAGCACCCACCCCCCAGCGGGATACAATGAGCAGTTCTTC | CASTHPPAGYNEQFF
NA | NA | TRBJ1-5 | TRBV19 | TGTGCCAGTAGTATGCGGAATCAGCCCCAGCATTTT | CASSMRNQPQHF
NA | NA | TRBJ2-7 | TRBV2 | TGTGCCAGTATACCGGACTCTTCCTACGAGCAGTACTTC | CASIPDSSYEQYF
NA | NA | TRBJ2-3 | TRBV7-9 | TGTGCCAGCAGCCCCCAGGCAGATACGCAGTATTTT | CASSPQADTQYF
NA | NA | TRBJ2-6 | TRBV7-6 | TGTGCCAGCAGCCCTCGGGATGGGGCCAACGTCCTGACTTTC | CASSPRDGANVLTF
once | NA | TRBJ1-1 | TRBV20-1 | TGCAGTGCTAGTCAAGGGGCGGGGCGGGCGAGCCCTGAAGCTTTCTTT | CSASQGAGRASPEAFF
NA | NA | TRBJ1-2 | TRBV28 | TGTGCCGGGGGGGAGTTAGGCTATGGCTACACCTTC | CAGGELGYGYTF
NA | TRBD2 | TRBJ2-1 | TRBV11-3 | TGTGCCAGCAGCTCCTTGGGCGGGAGTTTCACTGAGCAGTTCTTC | CASSSLGGSFTEQFF
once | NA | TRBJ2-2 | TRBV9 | TGTGCCAGCGCTTCCAGGGGGGCAGGGGCCCTGAACACCGGGGAGCTGTTTTTT | CASASRGAGALNTGELFF
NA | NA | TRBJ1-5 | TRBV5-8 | TGTGCCAGCATCACCCGGGGGGAGACCAATCAGCCCCAGCATTTT | CASITRGETNQPQHF
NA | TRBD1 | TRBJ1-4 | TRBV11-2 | TGTGCCAGCAGCTCCTTAGTAGGAGGACAGGGAGAACTGTTTTTT | CASSSLVGGQGELFF
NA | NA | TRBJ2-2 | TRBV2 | TGTGCCAGCAGTCTCAGGGTCGGGTACACCGGGGAGCTGTTTTTT | CASSLRVGYTGELFF